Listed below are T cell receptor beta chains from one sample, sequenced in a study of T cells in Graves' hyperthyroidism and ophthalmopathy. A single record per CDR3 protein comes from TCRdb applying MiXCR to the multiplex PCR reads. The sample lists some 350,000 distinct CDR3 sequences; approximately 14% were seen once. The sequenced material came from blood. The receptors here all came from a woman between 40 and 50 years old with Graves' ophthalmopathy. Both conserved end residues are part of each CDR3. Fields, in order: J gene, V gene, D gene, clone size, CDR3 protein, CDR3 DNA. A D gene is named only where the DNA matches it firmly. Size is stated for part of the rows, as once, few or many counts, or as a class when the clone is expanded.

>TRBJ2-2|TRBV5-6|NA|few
CASMVHPAATGELFF
TGTGCCAGCATGGTACACCCCGCGGCCACCGGGGAGCTGTTTTTT
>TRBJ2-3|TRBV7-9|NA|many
CASSLLVSRVTDTQYF
TGTGCCAGCAGCTTATTGGTCAGCAGAGTCACAGATACGCAGTATTTT
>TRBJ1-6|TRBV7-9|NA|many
CASSLDPGADSPLHF
TGTGCCAGCAGCTTAGACCCGGGGGCTGATTCACCCCTCCACTTT
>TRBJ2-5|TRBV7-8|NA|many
CASSRGRGVQETQYF
TGTGCCAGCTCCCGGGGACGAGGGGTGCAAGAGACCCAGTACTTC
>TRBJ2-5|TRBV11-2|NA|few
CASSLGVTDQETQYF
TGTGCCAGCAGCTTAGGGGTCACCGACCAAGAGACCCAGTACTTC
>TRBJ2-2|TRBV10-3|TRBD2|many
CASSLAVNTGELFF
TGTGCCAGCAGTCTAGCGGTAAACACCGGGGAGCTGTTTTTT
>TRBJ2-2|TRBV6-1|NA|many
CASRWLWVPNTGELFF
TGTGCCAGCAGATGGTTGTGGGTCCCAAACACCGGGGAGCTGTTTTTT
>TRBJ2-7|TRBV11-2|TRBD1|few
CASSGGIGTGGHEQYF
TGTGCCAGCAGCGGTGGTATCGGGACAGGGGGTCACGAGCAGTACTTC
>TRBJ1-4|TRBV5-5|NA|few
CASSQGSSREKLFF
TGTGCCAGCAGTCAAGGGTCCTCGCGGGAAAAACTGTTTTTT
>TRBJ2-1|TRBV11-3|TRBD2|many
CASSFSSGVSYNEQFF
TGTGCCAGCAGTTTTTCTAGCGGGGTATCCTACAATGAGCAGTTCTTC
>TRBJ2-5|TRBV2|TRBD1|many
CASSNRGRSETQYF
TGTGCCAGCAGTAACAGGGGTCGAAGTGAGACCCAGTACTTC
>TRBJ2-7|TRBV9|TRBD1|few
CASSARDRVEQYF
TGTGCCAGCAGCGCAAGGGACAGGGTCGAGCAGTACTTC
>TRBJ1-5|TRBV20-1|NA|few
CSARDGGFSNQPQHF
TGCAGTGCTAGAGATGGGGGGTTTAGCAATCAGCCCCAGCATTTT
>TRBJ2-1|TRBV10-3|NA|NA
CAISGPQGGASYNEQFF
TGTGCCATCAGTGGACCCCAGGGGGGGGCCTCCTACAATGAGCAGTTCTTC
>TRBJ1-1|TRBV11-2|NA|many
CASSLVTTMNTEAFF
TGTGCCAGCAGCTTGGTTACAACCATGAACACTGAAGCTTTCTTT
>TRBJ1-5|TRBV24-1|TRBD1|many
CATSDPGQGPNQPQHF
TGTGCCACCAGTGACCCGGGACAGGGTCCCAATCAGCCCCAGCATTTT
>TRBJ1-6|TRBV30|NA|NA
CARDAAGYNSPLHF
TGTGCCAGGGACGCGGCAGGGTATAATTCACCCCTCCACTTT
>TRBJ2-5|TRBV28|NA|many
CASEGRTQYF
TGTGCCAGCGAGGGTCGGACCCAGTACTTC
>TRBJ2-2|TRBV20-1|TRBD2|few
CSASPRFAGGNTGELFF
TGCAGTGCCAGCCCACGCTTTGCGGGGGGGAACACCGGGGAGCTGTTTTTT
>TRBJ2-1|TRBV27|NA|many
CASIPGNPYNEQFF
TGTGCCAGCATCCCAGGGAATCCCTACAATGAGCAGTTCTTC
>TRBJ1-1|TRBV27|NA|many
CASTRTLTTDTEAFF
TGTGCCAGCACCAGGACCCTAACTACGGACACTGAAGCTTTCTTT
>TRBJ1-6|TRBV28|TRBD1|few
CASSFPRDRGYNSPLHF
TGTGCCAGCAGTTTCCCCCGGGACAGGGGTTATAATTCACCCCTCCACTTT
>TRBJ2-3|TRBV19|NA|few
CASSKGGGGDTQYF
TGTGCCAGTAGTAAGGGGGGGGGTGGAGATACGCAGTATTTT
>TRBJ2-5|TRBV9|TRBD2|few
CASSVGGSGREETQYF
TGTGCCAGCAGCGTAGGAGGTAGCGGGAGGGAGGAGACCCAGTACTTC
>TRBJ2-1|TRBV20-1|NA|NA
CSARGTAVRSEQFF
TGCAGTGCTAGAGGTACGGCTGTACGAAGTGAGCAGTTCTTC
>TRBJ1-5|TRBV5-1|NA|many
CASSLGGDLGQPQHF
TGCGCCAGCAGCTTGGGAGGGGATTTGGGTCAGCCCCAGCATTTT
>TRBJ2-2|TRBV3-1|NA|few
CASSPWTATGELFF
TGTGCCAGCAGCCCCTGGACAGCCACCGGGGAGCTGTTTTTT
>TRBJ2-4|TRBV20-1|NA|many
CSAIPHGFQRIQYF
TGCAGTGCCATACCCCACGGTTTTCAACGGATTCAGTACTTC
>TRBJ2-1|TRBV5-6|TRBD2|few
CASSYSPGGEQFF
TGTGCCAGCAGCTACTCTCCGGGGGGTGAGCAGTTCTTC
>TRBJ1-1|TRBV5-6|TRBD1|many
CASSPGTGGLLAFF
TGTGCCAGCAGCCCCGGGACAGGGGGTTTGCTGGCTTTCTTT
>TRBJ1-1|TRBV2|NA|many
CASSVFNSRGVANTEAFF
TGTGCCAGCAGTGTTTTTAACTCGCGGGGAGTCGCGAACACTGAAGCTTTCTTT
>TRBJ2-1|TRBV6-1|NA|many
CASSGQPNEQFF
TGTGCCAGCAGTGGTCAGCCTAATGAGCAGTTCTTC
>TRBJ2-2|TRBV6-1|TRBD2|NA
CASRLAGGPIGELFF
TGTGCCAGCAGGCTAGCGGGAGGGCCGATCGGGGAGCTGTTTTTT
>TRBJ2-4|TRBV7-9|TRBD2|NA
CASSSGTSGPRNIQYF
TGTGCCAGCAGCTCAGGGACTAGCGGTCCGCGGAACATTCAGTACTTC
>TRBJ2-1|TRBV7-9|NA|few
CASSGPGLATSTQFF
TGTGCCAGCAGCGGGCCGGGACTTGCCACGTCTACGCAGTTCTTC
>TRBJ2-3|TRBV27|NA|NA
CASTSTARTDTQYF
TGTGCCAGCACCTCAACAGCTCGCACAGATACGCAGTATTTT
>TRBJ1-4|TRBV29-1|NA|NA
CSVLEQGKGKLFF
TGCAGCGTTTTAGAACAGGGAAAAGGGAAACTGTTTTTT
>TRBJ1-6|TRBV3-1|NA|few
CASRTSREIDSPLHF
TGTGCCAGCAGAACTTCACGGGAGATAGATTCACCCCTCCACTTT
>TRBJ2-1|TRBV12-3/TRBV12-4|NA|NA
CASSLWPPIAYNEQFF
TGTGCCAGCAGCTTGTGGCCACCGATAGCCTACAATGAGCAGTTCTTC
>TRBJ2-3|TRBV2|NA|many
CASNGGISTDTQYF
TGTGCCAGCAACGGCGGGATTAGCACAGATACGCAGTATTTT
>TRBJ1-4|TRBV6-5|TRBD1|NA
CASSSPGQGAQGGEKLFF
TGTGCCAGCAGTTCTCCGGGACAGGGAGCTCAAGGGGGTGAAAAACTGTTTTTT
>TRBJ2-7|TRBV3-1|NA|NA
CASSQEGGHGSYEQHF
TGTGCCAGCAGCCAGGAAGGGGGACACGGGTCCTACGAGCAGCACTTC
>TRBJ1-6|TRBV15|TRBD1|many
CATSRDLTGAVKPLHF
TGTGCCACCAGCAGAGACCTGACAGGGGCGGTCAAACCCCTCCACTTT
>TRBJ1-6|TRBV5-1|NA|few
CASRGGGGSPLHF
TGCGCCAGCAGAGGCGGTGGTGGATCACCCCTCCACTTT
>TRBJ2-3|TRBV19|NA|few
CASSTGAGTDTQYF
TGTGCCAGTAGTACAGGGGCGGGCACAGATACGCAGTATTTT
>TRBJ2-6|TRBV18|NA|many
CASSIIPPGSPLGGGANVLTF
TGTGCCAGCTCAATAATCCCCCCCGGATCACCCCTGGGAGGTGGGGCCAACGTCCTGACTTTC
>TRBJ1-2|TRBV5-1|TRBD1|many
CASSLGGDRAKGYTF
TGCGCCAGCTCCCTGGGGGGAGACAGGGCAAAAGGCTACACCTTC
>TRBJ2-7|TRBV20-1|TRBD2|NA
CSVPGLAGVGFYEQYF
TGCAGTGTACCGGGACTAGCGGGAGTGGGGTTTTACGAGCAGTACTTC
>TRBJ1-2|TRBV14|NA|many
CASSQMDSGYGYTF
TGTGCCAGCAGCCAAATGGACAGTGGATATGGCTACACCTTC
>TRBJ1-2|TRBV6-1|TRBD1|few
CASSPNVDRGAGYTF
TGTGCCAGCAGCCCCAACGTCGACAGGGGGGCTGGCTACACCTTC
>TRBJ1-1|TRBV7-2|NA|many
CASSLSWGRNTEAFF
TGTGCCAGCAGTTTATCTTGGGGGCGGAACACTGAAGCTTTCTTT
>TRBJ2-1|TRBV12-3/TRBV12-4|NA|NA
CASSLAAAGAGEQFF
TGTGCCAGCAGTTTAGCGGCGGCGGGGGCAGGGGAGCAGTTCTTC
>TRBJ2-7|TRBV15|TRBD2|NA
CATSRGIAGGREQYF
TGTGCCACCAGCAGAGGGATAGCGGGAGGGCGGGAGCAGTACTTC
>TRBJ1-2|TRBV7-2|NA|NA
CASSLVPLSYGYTF
TGTGCCAGCAGCTTAGTGCCGCTTTCCTATGGCTACACCTTC
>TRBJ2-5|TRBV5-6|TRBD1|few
CASSHPVFSGGRKTQYF
TGTGCCAGCAGCCACCCGGTGTTTTCAGGGGGACGAAAGACCCAGTACTTC
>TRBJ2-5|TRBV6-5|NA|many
CASSYGSVGETQYF
TGTGCCAGCAGTTACGGCAGCGTGGGCGAGACCCAGTACTTC
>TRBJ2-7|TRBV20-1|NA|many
CSARSTVNYEQYF
TGCAGTGCCCGTTCCACAGTTAACTACGAGCAGTACTTC
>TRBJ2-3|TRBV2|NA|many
CASKSSSLDTQYF
TGTGCCAGCAAGTCCAGTTCCCTAGATACGCAGTATTTT
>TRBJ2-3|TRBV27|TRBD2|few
CAREREWPDTQYF
TGTGCCAGAGAGCGGGAGTGGCCAGATACGCAGTATTTT
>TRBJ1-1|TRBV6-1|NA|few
CASSFAPGPRIEAFF
TGTGCCAGCAGTTTCGCCCCGGGGCCACGAATTGAAGCTTTCTTT